What follows describes a single T cell receptor beta chain. The data were taken from a study of control samples from healthy donors and cancer patients. The J segment lost 6 bases and the V segment lost 9 bases, leaving 13 bases of the junction unmatched. Germline loops: CDR1 MDHEN, CDR2 SYDVKM. The CDR3 has 15 amino acids. Profiling relied on immunoSEQ multiplex PCR, and the TCRdb table lists in-frame clones only, not all of them. Here the sample spans some 200,000 clones, around 93% being singletons. This sequence joins TRBV28 and TRBJ2-2, with 7 bases matching TRBD2. Sequencing was performed on blood. This TCR was sampled from a man aged 18 to 30 in good health. CDR3 coding DNA: TGTGCCAGACTGAAAAAGAGGGGAGGGCCCGGGGAGCTGTTTTTT. Translating gives CARLKKRGGPGELFF.